What follows are 28 T cell receptor beta chains derived from one specimen sequenced in a study of T cells in severe cutaneous drug reactions (dated by TCRdb to the late 2010s). The sample was run on an Illumina MiSeq. For both bulk and single-cell sequencing, libraries were prepared with the iRepertoire multiplex PCR system and TCR subtype-specific primers. TCRdb reprocessed the reads and lists each CDR3 protein sequence as a single entry, with no DNA. The sample table includes 6,000 or so distinct CDR3 sequences. Together, the top ten hold around 31% of the sample. The donors whose samples were sequenced had carbamazepine-induced Stevens-Johnson syndrome or toxic epidermal necrolysis (CBZ-SJS/TEN). Sequencing was performed on cells from a skin blister. The cell subset or site label, read with the paper, signifies: unsorted cells from skin lesion blisters. These receptors came from a human donor with toxic epidermal necrolysis, a severe cutaneous drug reaction.

The chain has TRBV20-1 and TRBJ2-7. The CDR3 extends over 14 amino acids. Germline lookup yields CDR1 DFQATT and CDR2 SNEGSKA (reference sequence). The CDR3 sequence is CSARGARGSYEQYF.

The J gene is TRBJ2-7, the V gene TRBV27. The CDR3 is made up of 13 amino acids. Germline V lookup: CDR1 MNHEY, CDR2 SMNVEV (reference sequence). The CDR3: CASSVALAYEQYF.

This sequence joins TRBV28 and TRBJ2-3; the D call of TRBD1 rests on TCRdb alone, since no DNA is present to check it. Germline V gene lookup returns CDR1 MDHEN and CDR2 SYDVKM. The CDR3 runs to 18 residues. CDR3 loop: CASSLGGWGGPSTDTQYF.

CDR3: CASTGTGKPEAFF. The chain couples TRBV6-5 to TRBJ1-1; TCRdb reports TRBD1, a call that lacks DNA to check it against. The CDR3 spans 13 residues. Per germline, CDR1 MNHEY and CDR2 SVGAGI.

The chain couples TRBV6-2 or TRBV6-3 to TRBJ2-3; TCRdb picks TRBD1, but there is no DNA to check that call. Germline lookup yields CDR1 MNHEY and CDR2 SVGEGT. The CDR3 has 15 residues. CDR3 sequence: CASSYSYYRGDTQYF.

This chain joins TRBV28 and TRBJ1-3. The germline V gene has CDR1 MDHEN and CDR2 SYDVKM. CDR3 length equals 14 residues. CDR3 in amino acids: CASSFGQWGNTIYF.

This chain connects TRBV2 to TRBJ2-7; TCRdb lists TRBD1, though no DNA is available to test this call. Germline V CDR1 and CDR2: SNHLY, FYNNEI. The CDR3 covers 12 residues. The CDR3 reads CASSESGDEQYF.

The chain couples TRBV12-3 or TRBV12-4 to TRBJ1-3. CDR3 length: 14 amino acids. CDR3: CASSLGASGNTIYF.

The rearrangement links TRBV20-1 to TRBJ2-3; TCRdb proposes TRBD2, but this gene call is untestable without DNA. Germline-derived CDR1 and CDR2 are DFQATT and SNEGSKA (reference sequence). This CDR3 has 15 residues. The CDR3 is CSASAGLAGFGTQYF.

The rearrangement joins TRBV20-1 to TRBJ1-1; TCRdb's D gene call, TRBD1, goes unchecked for lack of DNA. Germline V gives CDR1 DFQATT, CDR2 SNEGSKA (reference sequence). This CDR3 has 14 residues. CDR3 region: CSAPPGQKNTEAFF.

J is TRBJ2-3 and V is TRBV9; TCRdb calls TRBD1, which cannot be checked without DNA. This CDR3 is 14 amino acids long. The germline CDR1 and CDR2 sequences are SGDLS and YYNGEE. This CDR3 reads CASSPEGNTDTQYF. Complete variable domain (other parts from reference TRBV9 and TRBJ2-3): DSGVTQTPKHLITATGQRVTLRCSPRSGDLSVYWYQQSLDQGLQFLIQYYNGEERAKGNILERFSAQQFPDLHSELNLSSLELGDSALYFCASSPEGNTDTQYFGPGTRLTVL.

This chain joins TRBV20-1 and TRBJ2-7; TCRdb names TRBD2, which stays unverified in the absence of DNA. The V gene's germline CDR1 is DFQATT and CDR2 SNEGSKA (reference sequence). This CDR3 region has 16 residues. This CDR3 is CSARGVLAGGSNEQYF.

J is TRBJ2-1 and V is TRBV28; with no DNA, the TCRdb D assignment of TRBD1 cannot be verified. In germline, CDR1 is MDHEN, CDR2 SYDVKM. The CDR3 contains 16 residues. The CDR3 region is CASVLSPGTGWNEQFF.

V usage is TRBV7-9 and J usage is TRBJ2-6; TCRdb's D call of TRBD1 is untestable without DNA. Germline V gene sequence: CDR1 SEHNR, CDR2 FQNEAQ (reference sequence). This CDR3 comprises 18 residues. CDR3 region: CASSLVDRGLAGANVLTF.

The genes are TRBV28 and TRBJ2-1. Germline V CDR1 and CDR2: MDHEN, SYDVKM. The CDR3 spans 16 residues. The CDR3 spells CASSLSDGSSYNEQFF.

The chain joins TRBV29-1 to TRBJ1-5; absent DNA, TCRdb's TRBD1 call cannot be checked. In germline, CDR1 is SQVTM, CDR2 ANQGSEA. The CDR3 length is 13 residues. Here the CDR3 reads CSVAKEVTGAQHF. Variable domain in full (rest from reference TRBV29-1 and TRBJ1-5): SAVISQKPSRDICQRGTSLTIQCQVDSQVTMMFWYRQQPGQSLTLIATANQGSEATYESGFVIDKFPISRPNLTFSTLTVSNMSPEDSSIYLCSVAKEVTGAQHFGDGTRLSIL.

This rearrangement joins TRBV29-1 to TRBJ2-7; without DNA, the TCRdb call of TRBD2 cannot be checked. Germline-derived CDR1 and CDR2 are SQVTM and ANQGSEA. The CDR3 runs to 12 residues. The CDR3 here is CSVVGGSYEQYF.

This chain uses TRBV28 with TRBJ2-1; TCRdb gives TRBD1 as the D gene, but with no DNA this cannot be confirmed. Germline V CDR1 and CDR2: MDHEN, SYDVKM. CDR3 size: 16 residues. CDR3: CASSPLPGVRVDEQFF.

The chain couples TRBV29-1 to TRBJ2-7. The CDR3 totals 14 residues. The germline gives CDR1 SQVTM, CDR2 ANQGSEA. CDR3 amino acids: CSVRMTRSAYEQYF.

CDR3 amino acids: CASSPYRGPMNTEAFF. The chain couples TRBV27 to TRBJ1-1; TCRdb lists TRBD1, though no DNA is available to test this call. This CDR3 has 16 residues. Germline V gives CDR1 MNHEY, CDR2 SMNVEV (reference sequence).

The chain carries TRBV2 and TRBJ1-1; the D call of TRBD1 rests on TCRdb alone, since no DNA is present to check it. The germline V gene has CDR1 SNHLY and CDR2 FYNNEI. There are 17 residues in the CDR3. The CDR3 is CASRLPGQGLMNTEAFF.

J is TRBJ2-3 and V is TRBV7-2; the TRBD2 assignment by TCRdb is unverifiable without DNA. The CDR3 has 16 residues. CDR1 is SGHTA, CDR2 FQGNSA, per germline. The CDR3: CASSLSRAGVGDTQYF.

The chain has TRBV4-1 and TRBJ1-2; the TCRdb call, TRBD1, lacks DNA for checking. The CDR3 contains 16 residues. Germline values: CDR1 MGHRA, CDR2 YSYEKL. The CDR3 loop reads CASSPQNTGFRYGYTF.

The V gene is TRBV28, the J gene TRBJ2-2. The germline V gene encodes CDR1 MDHEN and CDR2 SYDVKM. The CDR3 spans 13 residues. CDR3 loop: CASSFAVVGELFF.

The chain is built from TRBV25-1 and TRBJ2-1; the D call from TCRdb, TRBD1, cannot be confirmed without DNA. CDR3 size: 14 residues. Germline assignment: CDR1 MGHDK and CDR2 SYGVNS. CDR3 region: CASSEFPGDNEQFF. The full variable domain, its missing parts supplied by reference TRBV25-1 and TRBJ2-1, is EADIYQTPRYLVIGTGKKITLECSQTMGHDKMYWYQQDPGMELHLIHYSYGVNSTEKGDLSSESTVSRIRTEHFPLTLESARPSHTSQYLCASSEFPGDNEQFFGPGTRLTVL.

This sequence joins TRBV10-3 and TRBJ1-2; TCRdb proposes TRBD1, but this gene call is untestable without DNA. CDR1 and CDR2 (germline): ENHRY, SYGVKD. This CDR3 comprises 14 residues. The CDR3 protein is CAISEAQGNYGYTF.

The rearrangement joins TRBV27 to TRBJ2-7; the D call of TRBD1 rests on TCRdb alone, since no DNA is present to check it. CDR3 size: 17 residues. CDR1 and CDR2 (germline): MNHEY, SMNVEV (reference sequence). The CDR3 sequence: CASSLRRIVGQGYEQYF.

CDR3 in amino acids: CASSLVQSQPQHF. This chain links TRBV28 with TRBJ1-5. Germline V gene data show CDR1 as MDHEN and CDR2 as SYDVKM. The CDR3 spans 13 residues. Filled out from reference TRBV28 and TRBJ1-5, the complete variable domain reads DVKVTQSSRYLVKRTGEKVFLECVQDMDHENMFWYRQDPGLGLRLIYFSYDVKMKEKGDIPEGYSVSREKKERFSLILESASTNQTSMYLCASSLVQSQPQHFGDGTRLSIL.